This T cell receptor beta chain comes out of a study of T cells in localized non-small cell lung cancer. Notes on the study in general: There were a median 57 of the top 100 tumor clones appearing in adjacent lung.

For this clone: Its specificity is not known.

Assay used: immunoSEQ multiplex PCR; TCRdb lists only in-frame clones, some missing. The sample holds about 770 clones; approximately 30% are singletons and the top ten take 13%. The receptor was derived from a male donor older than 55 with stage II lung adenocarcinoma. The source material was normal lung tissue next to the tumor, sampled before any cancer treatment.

The CDR3 spells CASRKTATSYNEQFF. The CDR3, as DNA: TGTGCCAGCAGGAAGACAGCCACGTCCTACAATGAGCAGTTCTTC. The V gene is TRBV11-3, the J gene TRBJ2-1, with TRBD1 as a possible D gene (5 bases). CDR1 is SGHNT and CDR2 is YENEEA in the germline V gene. The CDR3 contains 15 residues. V lost 6 bases, J lost 1 base, and 13 bases lay in between.